The rows below give T cell receptor beta chains drawn from one sample of a study of cytotoxic CD8 clonotypes in ibrutinib-treated CLL. TCRdb's copy holds only in-frame clones and misses some; the assay was immunoSEQ multiplex PCR. The table records about 26,000 clones, around 85% of them present only once. Sequences were derived from PBMCs, sampled after 24 months of ibrutinib treatment. The source is a human donor with chronic lymphocytic leukemia. CDR3s include the opening cysteine and the closing phenylalanine or tryptophan. Fields, in order: V gene, J gene, clone size, D gene, CDR3 DNA, CDR3 protein. A D gene is named only where the DNA matches it firmly. Clone size, where shown, is once, few, many, or a class for clones that have expanded.

>TRBV27|TRBJ1-2|-|-
TGTGCCAGCAGCCTGGACGGGACGTCTAACTATGGCTACACCTTC
CASSLDGTSNYGYTF
>TRBV19|TRBJ1-2|few|TRBD1
TGTGCCAGTACCCCGACAGGGGGCAAGGGCTACACCTTC
CASTPTGGKGYTF
>TRBV27|TRBJ1-1|-|-
TGTGCCAGCAGTATTACGAGAAACACTGAAGCTTTCTTT
CASSITRNTEAFF
>TRBV6-6|TRBJ2-5|-|-
TGTGCCAGCAGTCAAGAGACCCAGTACTTC
CASSQETQYF
>TRBV7-3|TRBJ2-3|-|-
TGTGCCAGCAGCTCCCAGGGGGGCAGTGATACGCAGTATTTT
CASSSQGGSDTQYF
>TRBV19|TRBJ1-1|once|-
TGTGCCAGTAGTATAGGCTCAGGGAACACTGAAGCTTTCTTT
CASSIGSGNTEAFF
>TRBV28|TRBJ1-2|-|-
TGTGCCAGCATACACTCTCAGTCTAACTATGGCTACACCTTC
CASIHSQSNYGYTF
>TRBV5-1|TRBJ2-5|once|-
TGCGCCAGCAGCTTGGTATCTTCCTTCCAAGAGACCCAGTACTTC
CASSLVSSFQETQYF
>TRBV5-8|TRBJ1-6|-|-
TGTGCCAGCAGCTTGGTTGTTGGGAATTATGGCTCACCCCTCCACTTT
CASSLVVGNYGSPLHF
>TRBV2|TRBJ1-4|-|-
TGTGCCAGCAGTGTGTCGTATCCCAAACCCAGGTCCTTTCCAAACACTAATGAAAAACTGTTTTTT
CASSVSYPKPRSFPNTNEKLFF
>TRBV6-5|TRBJ1-2|once|-
TGTGCCAGCTCGGGCCAATCCTCAGGCGACTATGGCTACACCTTC
CASSGQSSGDYGYTF
>TRBV27|TRBJ2-3|once|TRBD1
TGTGCCAGCAGTTTATTTGGACAGGGAGTGGTGGCAGATACGCAGTATTTT
CASSLFGQGVVADTQYF
>TRBV19|TRBJ1-1|few|-
TGTGCCAGTAGTCTCTACAAGCTTGGGGGCACTGAAGCTTTCTTT
CASSLYKLGGTEAFF
>TRBV5-8|TRBJ1-5|few|-
TGTGCCAGCAGCTTGCACCCTTACTCAAGGCAGCCCCAGCATTTT
CASSLHPYSRQPQHF
>TRBV10-3|TRBJ2-3|-|-
TGTGCCATCAGTGAGTCGGGGTCCCGCCTGGGGGCAGATACGCAGTATTTT
CAISESGSRLGADTQYF
>TRBV29-1|TRBJ2-6|-|-
TGCAGCGTTCGACGGACCTCTGGGGCCAACGTCCTGACTTTC
CSVRRTSGANVLTF
>TRBV2|TRBJ2-2|-|-
TGTGCCAGCAGTGAGGCGATGGGGGGCACCGGGGAGCTGTTTTTT
CASSEAMGGTGELFF
>TRBV15|TRBJ1-3|-|-
TGTGCCACCAGCAGAGACAGGTTGTCTGGAAACACCATATATTTT
CATSRDRLSGNTIYF
>TRBV7-2|TRBJ1-2|-|TRBD1
TGTGCCAGCAGCTCCAGGACAGGGGGAAGGTATGGCTACACCTTC
CASSSRTGGRYGYTF
>TRBV2|TRBJ2-5|-|-
TGTGCCAGCATCGGCGGACGGGGGACAACCCAAGAGACCCAGTACTTC
CASIGGRGTTQETQYF
>TRBV19|TRBJ1-4|-|-
TGTGCCAGTAGTATCCCGGGGAGGGGTAATGAAAAACTGTTTTTT
CASSIPGRGNEKLFF
>TRBV6-4|TRBJ2-2|-|-
TGTGCCAGCAGCGACGGGAACACCGGGGAGCTGTTTTTT
CASSDGNTGELFF
>TRBV20-1|TRBJ1-1|-|-
TGCAGTGCTAGAGGAAGAAGGGGTTTCTTT
CSARGRRGFF
>TRBV7-2|TRBJ2-5|-|TRBD1
TGTGCCAGCAGCAACCGCCGGGGACAGCCCAAGAGGGAGACCCAGTACTTC
CASSNRRGQPKRETQYF
>TRBV5-1|TRBJ1-4|-|-
TGCGCCAGCAGCCGTACCGAATCGGAACTGTTTTTT
CASSRTESELFF
>TRBV27|TRBJ1-5|-|TRBD1
TGTGCCAGCTCGGACAGGGTGGGTCAGCCCCAGCATTTT
CASSDRVGQPQHF
>TRBV27|TRBJ1-5|-|-
TGTGCCAGCAGGGGCCAGGCGATCAATAGCAATCAGCCCCAGCATTTT
CASRGQAINSNQPQHF
>TRBV18|TRBJ1-2|-|-
TGTGCCAGCTCACCACCGAACAGACTACTCTATGGCTACACCTTC
CASSPPNRLLYGYTF
>TRBV11-2|TRBJ2-3|-|-
TGTGCCAGCAGCTTATTTGGGGGAAGCACAGATACGCAGTATTTT
CASSLFGGSTDTQYF
>TRBV28|TRBJ1-3|-|TRBD1
TGTGCCAGCAGTTCCCAAACAGGGGGCGCGAGAGGAAACACCATATATTTT
CASSSQTGGARGNTIYF
>TRBV15|TRBJ2-7|-|-
TGTGCCACCAGGGTGGCGGGGCAGCAGTACTTC
CATRVAGQQYF
>TRBV13|TRBJ2-2|-|-
TGTGCCAGCAGCCCCGACGGTGAAAAAGGGACCGGGGAGCTGTTTTTT
CASSPDGEKGTGELFF
>TRBV6-5|TRBJ2-7|-|-
TGTGCCAGCAGCAGAGGACAGATATCCTACGAGCAGTACTTC
CASSRGQISYEQYF
>TRBV2|TRBJ1-1|-|TRBD1
TGTGCCAGCAGCCGCGGGACAGCTGGCACTGAAGCTTTCTTT
CASSRGTAGTEAFF
>TRBV2|TRBJ2-7|-|TRBD1
TGTGCCAGCAGCCCGACAGGGGTACCCTCCTACGAGCAGTACTTC
CASSPTGVPSYEQYF
>TRBV25-1|TRBJ1-2|-|-
TGTGCCAGCAGTGAATGGGGGGGCAGCTATGGCTACACCTTC
CASSEWGGSYGYTF
>TRBV7-2|TRBJ2-5|-|TRBD1
TGTGCCAGCAGCTTTAGGACAGGCGACACCCAGTACTTC
CASSFRTGDTQYF
>TRBV19|TRBJ2-4|-|TRBD2
TGTGCCAGTTCCGGGACTAACAAAAACATTCAGTACTTC
CASSGTNKNIQYF
>TRBV27|TRBJ1-2|-|TRBD1
TGTGCCAGCAGTCGGAGGACAGGGGGCTCCGCCTATGGCTACACCTTC
CASSRRTGGSAYGYTF